The 30 T cell receptor beta chains in this list originate from one sample, sequenced in a study of blood T cell repertoires in COVID-19. TCRdb keeps only in-frame clones here, not all; method: immunoSEQ multiplex PCR. The table has 250,000 or so clones, over 80% seen once. The sample comprised PBMCs or T cells enriched from blood (not recorded which). All receptors come from a woman in her 30s with acute COVID-19.

This chain connects TRBV9 to TRBJ1-2, with D possibly TRBD1 on 5 matching bases. The CDR3 runs 17 residues. Trimming stripped 0 bases from V and 6 bases from J, with 21 bases between. Germline V gene sequence: CDR1 SGDLS, CDR2 YYNGEE. The CDR3 DNA reads as TGTGCCAGCAGCGTAGGAAAAGGGGCGAACCATTGGAATGGCTACACCTTC. It codes for CASSVGKGANHWNGYTF.

J is TRBJ2-3 and V is TRBV25-1; tentative D call: TRBD1 (6 bases). The germline gives CDR1 MGHDK, CDR2 SYGVNS. This CDR3 is 17 amino acids long. The V end was cut by 1 base, the J end by 0 bases, with 14 bases between. Written as DNA, the CDR3 is TGTGCCAGCAGTGAATTGGGCAGGGGAGCTAGCACAGATACGCAGTATTTT. This codes for CASSELGRGASTDTQYF.

This clone was recorded only once. V usage is TRBV29-1 and J usage is TRBJ2-2; TRBD2 might be the D (7 bases). Trimming pared 5 bases from V and 6 bases from J, leaving 16 bases between. The CDR3 is 14 residues long. From germline, CDR1 is SQVTM and CDR2 ANQGSEA. The CDR3 loop is CSVPSPGGAGELFF. DNA of the CDR3: TGCAGCGTTCCATCTCCGGGGGGCGCCGGGGAGCTGTTTTTT.

Here the CDR3 reads CATSRAGSTGELFF. CDR3 coding DNA: TGTGCCACCAGCAGAGCGGGATCGACCGGGGAGCTGTTTTTT. The J gene is TRBJ2-2, the V gene TRBV15; possibly TRBD2 for D (5 bases). This CDR3 is 14 amino acids long. Deletions cut 1 base from V and 5 bases from J, with 8 bases between. The germline gives CDR1 LNHNV, CDR2 YYDKDF (reference sequence).

DNA for the CDR3: TGTGCCAGCAGCGGGTACGAGTCAGATACGCAGTATTTT. Encoded protein: CASSGYESDTQYF. V is TRBV27 and J is TRBJ2-3; unclear D gene. The germline CDR1 and CDR2 sequences are MNHEY and SMNVEV (reference sequence). This CDR3 region has 13 residues. Trimming took 6 bases from V and 4 from J, leaving 11 bases between them.

V is TRBV24-1 and J is TRBJ2-1; TRBD2 agrees at 11 bases. Germline V gene data show CDR1 as KGHDR and CDR2 as SFDVKD. The CDR3 has 18 amino acids. After removal of 4 bases from V and 2 bases from J, the junction contained 9 bases not matched to a gene. CDR3 loop: CATSDPGLAGLTYNEQFF. The CDR3 DNA sequence: TGTGCCACCAGTGACCCCGGACTAGCGGGTTTAACCTACAATGAGCAGTTCTTC.

This chain joins TRBV4-1 and TRBJ1-4; D unresolved. The CDR3 loop spans 16 amino acids. Germline V gene lookup returns CDR1 MGHRA and CDR2 YSYEKL. Trimming left V 1 base short and J 3 bases short, with 12 bases between. CDR3: CASSQVERMANEKLFF. CDR3 nucleotide sequence: TGCGCCAGCAGCCAAGTCGAGCGGATGGCTAATGAAAAACTGTTTTTT.

The chain has TRBV18 and TRBJ2-2; TRBD2 might be the D (6 bases). V was trimmed by 5 bases and J by 1 base, leaving 8 bases between them. Germline CDR1 reads KGHSH; CDR2 reads LQKENI. This CDR3 has 14 amino acids. For the CDR3, the DNA is TGTGCCAGCTCAACTAGCTTGAACACCGGGGAGCTGTTTTTT. Its translation: CASSTSLNTGELFF.

This clone was seen only a few times. The genes are TRBV9 and TRBJ2-1, with D possibly TRBD1 on 6 matching bases. V was cut by 4 bases and J by 9 bases, with 20 bases left in between. CDR3 length: 15 residues. Germline assignment: CDR1 SGDLS and CDR2 YYNGEE. The CDR3 nucleotides read TGTGCCAGCAGCATCCGAGGGGGTGGCTACTCTGAGCAGTTCTTC. It yields the protein CASSIRGGGYSEQFF. The full variable domain, its missing parts supplied by reference TRBV9 and TRBJ2-1, is DSGVTQTPKHLITATGQRVTLRCSPRSGDLSVYWYQQSLDQGLQFLIQYYNGEERAKGNILERFSAQQFPDLHSELNLSSLELGDSALYFCASSIRGGGYSEQFFGPGTRLTVL.

This clone was counted once. The chain couples TRBV11-2 to TRBJ2-3; D unclear. The CDR3 length is 15 residues. CDR1 is SGHAT, CDR2 FQNNGV, per germline. The V end lost 4 bases, the J end lost 3 bases, and 14 bases lay between the germline ends. CDR3 nucleotide sequence: TGTGCCAGCAGCTCACATCTGTCAGTTACAGATACGCAGTATTTT. Translation: CASSSHLSVTDTQYF.

The chain links TRBV7-3 to TRBJ2-1; 7 bases are a match to TRBD2. The trim removed 3 bases at V and 0 bases at J, leaving 5 bases unmatched. The CDR3 has 16 amino acids. The germline V gene has CDR1 SGHTA and CDR2 FQGTGA. The CDR3 DNA reads as TGTGCCAGCAGCTTTGTCGGCGGGAGCTCCTACAATGAGCAGTTCTTC. Its translation is CASSFVGGSSYNEQFF.

The count of this clone is one. Distinct nucleotide sequences in the sample also encode this CDR3. The chain is built from TRBV20-1 and TRBJ1-1; D gene unclear. This CDR3 is 10 amino acids long. V was pared by 1 base and J by 7 bases, with 4 bases between. The V gene's germline CDR1 is DFQATT and CDR2 SNEGSKA (reference sequence). CDR3 bases: TGCAGTGCTAGAGCCAGTGAAGCTTTCTTT. Translation: CSARASEAFF.

V usage is TRBV19 and J usage is TRBJ2-7, with D tentatively TRBD2 (7 bases). The CDR3 has 16 amino acids. CDR1 is LNHDA and CDR2 is SQIVND in the germline V gene (reference sequence). V was clipped by 4 bases and J by 4 bases, with 20 bases between them. The CDR3 sequence: CASSTRLGGAGYEQYF. CDR3 sequence (DNA): TGTGCCAGTAGTACTCGACTTGGGGGGGCTGGGTACGAGCAGTACTTC. The full variable domain, with the rest looked up from reference TRBV19 and TRBJ2-7, is DGGITQSPKYLFRKEGQNVTLSCEQNLNHDAMYWYRQDPGQGLRLIYYSQIVNDFQKGDIAEGYSVSREKKESFPLTVTSAQKNPTAFYLCASSTRLGGAGYEQYFGPGTRLTVT.

This chain connects TRBV19 to TRBJ2-3; D uncertain. CDR3 length equals 12 residues. The V end lost 4 bases, the J end lost 3 bases, and 5 bases lay between the germline ends. Germline-derived CDR1 and CDR2 are LNHDA and SQIVND (reference sequence). The CDR3 reads CASSRHTDTQYF. The CDR3 nucleotides are TGTGCCAGTAGTAGACATACAGATACGCAGTATTTT.

This chain uses TRBV10-2 with TRBJ1-6, with D hard to call. The CDR3 totals 14 residues. V was clipped by 6 bases and J by 6 bases, with 12 bases between them. The V gene's germline CDR1 is WSHSY and CDR2 SAAADI. CDR3 protein: CASSEVRVNSPLHF. The CDR3 nucleotides read TGCGCCAGCAGCGAAGTGAGGGTTAATTCACCCCTCCACTTT.

This clone was detected only once. The chain joins TRBV30 to TRBJ1-2; TRBD1 agrees at 9 bases. Trimming took 3 bases from V and 2 from J; bases not matched to a gene: 7. From germline, CDR1 is GTSNPN and CDR2 SVGIG (reference sequence). The length of the CDR3 is 15 residues. The CDR3 nucleotides read TGTGCCTGGAGCGAAACCGGGACAGGGAACTATGGCTACACCTTC. Its protein product is CAWSETGTGNYGYTF.

V gene TRBV27 combines with J gene TRBJ2-1; D ambiguous. This CDR3 has 12 amino acids. Germline assignment: CDR1 MNHEY and CDR2 SMNVEV (reference sequence). The ends were cut back, 8 bases at V and 9 bases at J, with 14 bases in the middle. CDR3 residues: CASAPLGFEQFF. The DNA for the CDR3 is TGTGCCAGCGCCCCCCTCGGGTTTGAGCAGTTCTTC.

This clone has a single count. This chain links TRBV9 with TRBJ2-3; TRBD1 might be the D (5 bases). The germline V gene encodes CDR1 SGDLS and CDR2 YYNGEE. V lost 2 bases, J lost 4 bases, and 11 bases lay in between. The length of the CDR3 is 14 residues. The CDR3 is CASSVDNGADTQYF. The DNA for the CDR3 is TGTGCCAGCAGCGTGGACAATGGTGCAGATACGCAGTATTTT.

A single count supports this clone. This chain joins TRBV7-9 and TRBJ2-2, with 13 bases that match TRBD2. Trimming removed 3 bases from V and 2 bases from J; junction bases left unmatched: 6. Per germline, CDR1 SEHNR and CDR2 FQNEAQ (reference sequence). This CDR3 contains 18 residues. CDR3 in DNA: TGTGCCAGCAGCTTCGGACTAGCGGGAGTCGGCAACACCGGGGAGCTGTTTTTT. This gives the protein CASSFGLAGVGNTGELFF.

The genes are TRBV3-1 (or the pseudogene TRBV3-2) and TRBJ2-7; 7 bases agree with TRBD2. Germline V CDR1 and CDR2: LGHDT, YNNKEL (reference sequence). The CDR3 covers 13 residues. The ends lost 2 bases at V and 6 bases at J; junction bases unmatched: 4. DNA of the CDR3: TGTGCCAGCAGCCAAATGGGAGGGGTCGAGCAGTACTTC. It codes for CASSQMGGVEQYF.

The genes are TRBV1 and TRBJ2-2; the D call in the table, TRBD1, was not verified against the DNA. TRBV1 is a recognized pseudogene. The CDR3 has 17 amino acids. CDR3: CTSSLGQGASNTGELFF. CDR3 sequence (DNA): TGCACCAGCAGCCTGGGACAGGGGGCCTCGAACACCGGGGAGCTGTTTTTT.

This chain connects TRBV7-3 to TRBJ1-6; TRBD1 might be the D (5 bases). The V end lost 6 bases, the J end lost 9 bases, and 18 bases lay between the germline ends. The length of the CDR3 is 15 residues. CDR1 SGHTA and CDR2 FQGTGA come from the germline V gene. The CDR3 bases are TGTGCCAGCAGTCCCCAGGGTTCTTCGGGTTCACCCCTCCACTTT. This encodes CASSPQGSSGSPLHF. Filled out from reference TRBV7-3 and TRBJ1-6, the complete variable domain reads GAGVSQTPSNKVTEKGKYVELRCDPISGHTALYWYRQSLGQGPEFLIYFQGTGAADDSGLPNDRFFAVRPEGSVSTLKIQRTERGDSAVYLCASSPQGSSGSPLHFGNGTRLTVT.

V usage is TRBV3-1 (or the pseudogene TRBV3-2) and J usage is TRBJ1-3; 8 nucleotides align to TRBD1. The CDR3 is made up of 14 amino acids. V lost 5 bases, J lost 4 bases, and 4 bases stayed unmatched. The germline V gene has CDR1 LGHDT and CDR2 YNNKEL (reference sequence). CDR3 region: CASSGRDRGNTIYF. The CDR3 DNA reads TGTGCCAGCAGCGGCCGGGACAGGGGAAACACCATATATTTT.

Comment on this clone: Additional DNA sequences in this sample encode the identical CDR3. The chain links TRBV19 to TRBJ2-1; a weak D match, TRBD2 (5 bases). Germline-derived CDR1 and CDR2 are LNHDA and SQIVND (reference sequence). The CDR3 is 15 residues long. V lost 3 bases to trimming and J lost 2 bases, with 11 bases between them. The chain's CDR3 is CASSIKLGAYNEQFF. CDR3 nucleotides: TGTGCCAGTAGTATCAAGCTCGGGGCCTACAATGAGCAGTTCTTC.

V is TRBV18 and J is TRBJ2-7; D is unclear. The V and J ends lost 1 base and 5 bases respectively, with 15 bases between them. Germline V gene lookup returns CDR1 KGHSH and CDR2 LQKENI. The CDR3 is made up of 15 amino acids. The chain's CDR3 is CASSPRGRPTDEQYF. Here the CDR3 DNA reads TGTGCCAGCTCACCACGTGGTCGCCCGACTGACGAGCAGTACTTC.

The rearrangement joins TRBV6-5 to TRBJ2-7; D possibly corresponds to TRBD2 (6 bases). The CDR3 has 15 residues. The germline CDR1 and CDR2 sequences are MNHEY and SVGAGI. Trimming removed 7 bases at V and 6 bases at J, with 22 bases between. The CDR3 nucleotides read TGTGCCAGCAAAAACTCCCGGGAGTCCCCCTCCGAGCAGTACTTC. As protein: CASKNSRESPSEQYF.

The V gene is TRBV29-1, the J gene TRBJ2-3; D is unclear. Per germline, CDR1 SQVTM and CDR2 ANQGSEA. This CDR3 is 14 amino acids long. V was clipped by 1 base and J by 4 bases, with 12 bases between them. The CDR3 loop is CSVEGLDSADTQYF. The CDR3 DNA reads as TGCAGCGTTGAAGGTCTAGATTCGGCAGATACGCAGTATTTT.

This clone has just one count. The chain joins TRBV5-1 to TRBJ2-7; TRBD2 is a possible D gene (5 bases). The CDR3 contains 13 residues. Trimming shortened V by 6 bases and J by 7 bases, and 17 bases separated the two germline ends. The germline V gene has CDR1 SGHRS and CDR2 YFSETQ. For the CDR3, the DNA is TGCGCCAGCACTGAAGGGAGTACCCAAGAGCAGTACTTC. Its translation: CASTEGSTQEQYF. The variable domain in full, with the rest retrieved from reference TRBV5-1 and TRBJ2-7, is KAGVTQTPRYLIKTRGQQVTLSCSPISGHRSVSWYQQTPGQGLQFLFEYFSETQRNKGNFPGRFSGRQFSNSRSEMNVSTLELGDSALYLCASTEGSTQEQYFGPGTRLTVT.

This clone was picked up a small number of times. This chain connects TRBV7-9 to TRBJ1-4; 8 nucleotides line up with TRBD1. The CDR3 length is 14 residues. The germline V gene has CDR1 SEHNR and CDR2 FQNEAQ (reference sequence). J gave up 8 bases and V 5 bases, and 7 bases lay outside the gene matches. CDR3 region: CASSQGQVEEKLFF. CDR3 DNA: TGTGCCAGCAGCCAGGGACAGGTGGAGGAAAAACTGTTTTTT. The full variable domain, completed using reference TRBV7-9 and TRBJ1-4, is DTGVSQNPRHKITKRGQNVTFRCDPISEHNRLYWYRQTLGQGPEFLTYFQNEAQLEKSRLLSDRFSAERPKGSFSTLEIQRTEQGDSAMYLCASSQGQVEEKLFFGSGTQLSVL.

This sequence joins TRBV7-8 and TRBJ2-3; 8 bases agree with TRBD2. The V segment lost 5 bases and the J segment 5 bases; nucleotides outside the gene matches: 12. Germline V gene sequence: CDR1 SGHVS, CDR2 FQNEAQ. This CDR3 has 16 residues. CDR3: CASSRRPAGVVDTQYF. CDR3 DNA sequence: TGTGCCAGCAGCAGACGACCAGCGGGAGTGGTAGATACGCAGTATTTT.